These 27 T cell receptor beta chains originate from one sample sequenced in a study of breast tumors, draining lymph nodes, adjacent tissues. The lymph nodes were axillary draining lymph nodes from breast cancer patients. TCRdb fed the multiplex PCR reads into MiXCR, producing one record per CDR3 protein. The sample shows about 170,000 distinct CDR3 sequences, around 35% of them seen only once. Sequencing was carried out using axillary lymph node tissue. Receptors originate from a female donor with breast cancer. Some clones in this sample may be carry-over from other donors' samples.

The table lists this clonotype with many counts. DNA for the CDR3: TGTGCCAGCAGCCGAGCATCTCCGGAGACCCAGTACTTC. It yields the protein CASSRASPETQYF. The genes are TRBV7-9 and TRBJ2-5, with no clear D. Germline loops: CDR1 SEHNR, CDR2 FQNEAQ (reference sequence). Trimming took off 5 bases at V and 5 bases at J, with 12 bases between the two ends. The CDR3 has 13 residues.

The V and J genes are TRBV29-1 and TRBJ1-5, with D perhaps matching TRBD1 (6 bases). Germline V gene lookup returns CDR1 SQVTM and CDR2 ANQGSEA. The CDR3 covers 13 residues. V was clipped by 8 bases and J by 5 bases, with 16 bases between them. The CDR3 sequence is CSLGTSVHQPQHF. The DNA for the CDR3 is TGCAGCTTAGGGACAAGCGTACATCAGCCCCAGCATTTT.

This clonotype was observed a few times. The rearrangement joins TRBV7-3 to TRBJ1-1; D may be TRBD1 (6 bases). Trimming took off 4 bases at V and 4 bases at J, with 16 bases between the two ends. The CDR3 has 15 amino acids. Germline V gene data show CDR1 as SGHTA and CDR2 as FQGTGA. The CDR3 DNA follows: TGTGCCAGCAGCTCCCTGGGAGGGGGGGTCACTGAAGCTTTCTTT. This sequence encodes CASSSLGGGVTEAFF.

This clonotype was observed at least ten times. V usage is TRBV13 and J usage is TRBJ1-4; a weak D match, TRBD1 (6 bases). CDR3 length equals 15 residues. In germline, CDR1 is PRHDT, CDR2 FYEKMQ (reference sequence). V shed 2 bases and J shed 0 bases, with 7 bases lying between them. The CDR3 region is CASSLRGATNEKLFF. For the CDR3, the DNA is TGTGCCAGCAGCTTAAGGGGGGCAACTAATGAAAAACTGTTTTTT. Using reference TRBV13 and TRBJ1-4 for the parts outside the CDR3, the full variable domain is AAGVIQSPRHLIKEKRETATLKCYPIPRHDTVYWYQQGPGQDPQFLISFYEKMQSDKGSIPDRFSAQQFSDYHSELNMSSLELGDSALYFCASSLRGATNEKLFFGSGTQLSVL.

This sequence joins TRBV20-1 and TRBJ2-1; perhaps TRBD2 as D (6 bases). The CDR3 is made up of 16 amino acids. Trimming stripped 3 bases from V and 1 base from J, with 16 bases between. CDR1 is DFQATT, CDR2 SNEGSKA, per germline (reference sequence). CDR3 bases: TGCAGTGCTAGCGGGGCTAGCGTATTATCCTACAATGAGCAGTTCTTC. Its protein product is CSASGASVLSYNEQFF.

This clonotype was picked up many times. The chain combines TRBV9 with TRBJ2-3, with 9 nucleotides matching TRBD2. The CDR3 covers 16 residues. Trimming cost V 4 bases and J 2 bases; bases outside gene matches: 8. The V gene's germline CDR1 is SGDLS and CDR2 YYNGEE. The CDR3 reads CASSLGGGDTTDTQYF. The CDR3 DNA sequence: TGTGCCAGCAGCCTCGGCGGGGGGGACACCACAGATACGCAGTATTTT. The full variable domain, completed using reference TRBV9 and TRBJ2-3, is DSGVTQTPKHLITATGQRVTLRCSPRSGDLSVYWYQQSLDQGLQFLIQYYNGEERAKGNILERFSAQQFPDLHSELNLSSLELGDSALYFCASSLGGGDTTDTQYFGPGTRLTVL.

This chain uses TRBV6-2 or TRBV6-3 with TRBJ1-5, with 8 bases that match TRBD1. The length of the CDR3 is 15 residues. Germline V gene sequence: CDR1 MNHEY, CDR2 SVGEGT. The trim removed 6 bases at V and 6 bases at J, leaving 10 bases unmatched. CDR3 region: CASRVQDRAAQPQHF. DNA of the CDR3: TGTGCCAGCAGGGTACAGGACAGGGCGGCTCAGCCCCAGCATTTT.

This clonotype was counted ten times or more. CDR3 sequence (DNA): TGTGCCAGCAGCTCCGGCTGGCGGAAATCTAGCACAGATACGCAGTATTTT. It codes for CASSSGWRKSSTDTQYF. The V call is TRBV7-2, the J call TRBJ2-3, with D uncertain. V dropped 4 bases and J dropped 0 bases, with 17 bases sitting between them. The CDR3 runs to 17 residues. The V gene's germline CDR1 is SGHTA and CDR2 FQGNSA. The full variable domain, with the rest looked up from reference TRBV7-2 and TRBJ2-3, is GAGVSQSPSNKVTEKGKDVELRCDPISGHTALYWYRQSLGQGLEFLIYFQGNSAPDKSGLPSDRFSAERTGGSVSTLTIQRTQQEDSAVYLCASSSGWRKSSTDTQYFGPGTRLTVL.

This clonotype came up a few times. A much bigger clone sits one base away, suggesting this may be a read error. The CDR3 does not close with the conserved phenylalanine or tryptophan, likely indicating a read error. The chain couples TRBV6-2 or TRBV6-3 to TRBJ1-2, with unresolved D. Germline V gene sequence: CDR1 MNHEY, CDR2 SVGEGT. The CDR3 is 12 residues long. With 2 bases removed from V and 1 base from J, the gap between germline ends came to 2 bases. CDR3 bases: TGTGCCAGCAGTTACAGTAACTATGGCTACACCTCC. It translates to CASSYSNYGYTS.

This clonotype was observed at least ten times. This chain links TRBV4-1 with TRBJ2-5; TRBD2 is a possible D gene (7 bases). The CDR3 consists of 19 residues. Trimming stripped 0 bases from V and 2 bases from J, with 22 bases between. In germline, CDR1 is MGHRA, CDR2 YSYEKL. CDR3 coding DNA: TGCGCCAGCAGCCAAGATAGGGGGGGGCCTGGGACAACTCAAGAGACCCAGTACTTC. Translated: CASSQDRGGPGTTQETQYF.

This clonotype occurred many times. In nucleotides, the CDR3 is TGTGCCAGCAGTCTACAGTTATATAATTCACCCCTCCACTTT. This gives the protein CASSLQLYNSPLHF. The rearrangement uses TRBV6-5 and TRBJ1-6; D is ambiguous. Trimming cost V 5 bases and J 4 bases, with 9 bases left between them. The CDR3 loop spans 14 amino acids. Germline CDR1 is MNHEY and CDR2 is SVGAGI.

On this clonotype: The junction and the germline gene differ at one end; a read error may be behind it. The chain has TRBV5-6 and TRBJ2-2, with 8 bases fitting TRBD1. The CDR3 has 15 residues. CDR1 is SGHDT, CDR2 YYEEEE, per germline. The CDR3 sequence is CASSFRQGRTGELSW. The CDR3 DNA reads as TGTGCCAGCAGCTTCCGACAGGGGCGAACCGGGGAGCTGTCTTGG.

This clonotype showed up many times. The J gene is TRBJ2-5, the V gene TRBV4-2; 7 bases align to TRBD2. The V gene end was trimmed by 1 base and the J gene end by 4 bases; junction bases not matched to a gene: 0. Germline CDR1 reads LGHNA; CDR2 reads YNFKEQ. This CDR3 is built from 13 residues. CDR3 amino acids: CASSQAGGETQYF. CDR3 nucleotide sequence: TGTGCCAGCAGCCAAGCGGGGGGAGAGACCCAGTACTTC.

This chain links TRBV19 with TRBJ1-4; a weak D match, TRBD1 (5 bases). Germline lookup yields CDR1 LNHDA and CDR2 SQIVND (reference sequence). The V end lost 5 bases, the J end lost 7 bases, and 20 bases lay between the germline ends. CDR3 length equals 16 residues. The CDR3 spells CASSFAGSPEGEKLFF. CDR3 in DNA: TGTGCCAGTAGTTTCGCAGGGAGCCCGGAGGGTGAAAAACTGTTTTTT.

This clonotype has more than one count but fewer than ten. A read error is possible here, since a much larger clone lies one base away. V and J are TRBV7-3 and TRBJ2-6, with D maybe TRBD1 (5 bases). The CDR3 contains 15 residues. Germline loops: CDR1 SGHTA, CDR2 FQGTGA. The CDR3 here is CASSFGASGANVLPF. The CDR3 nucleotides read TGTGCCAGCAGCTTTGGGGCTTCTGGGGCCAACGTCCTGCCTTTC.

With regard to this clonotype: No conserved phenylalanine or tryptophan is present at the end of the CDR3, so a read error is the likely explanation. The DNA is left out, because the CDR3 cannot be placed on it with certainty; the CDR3 is given as TCRdb lists it. The chain employs TRBV6-4 and TRBJ2-5; the DNA was not compared with TRBD1, the D call given in the table. CDR1 MRHNA and CDR2 SNTAGT come from the germline V gene. The CDR3 contains 9 residues when both ends are counted. CDR3 sequence: CASSDQIQG.

This clonotype was recorded many times. This chain uses TRBV11-3 with TRBJ2-5; perhaps TRBD2 as D (5 bases). The CDR3 is made up of 13 amino acids. CDR1 SGHNT and CDR2 YENEEA come from the germline V gene. V was trimmed by 3 bases and J by 7 bases, leaving 12 bases between them. CDR3 bases: TGTGCCAGCAGCTTGGGTCTCGAGGGGACCCAGTACTTC. Its translation is CASSLGLEGTQYF.

This CDR3 is CASSLGGCEQYF. The DNA of the CDR3 is TGTGCCAGCAGCTTGGGGGGATGCGAGCAGTACTTC. The V call is TRBV5-8, the J call TRBJ2-7; D is ambiguous. The CDR3 contains 12 residues. V dropped 0 bases and J dropped 6 bases, with 7 bases sitting between them. Germline assignment: CDR1 SGHTS and CDR2 YDEGEE.

The rearrangement uses TRBV6-1 and TRBJ2-1; D might be TRBD1 (5 bases). The germline CDR1 and CDR2 sequences are MNHNS and SASEGT. The CDR3 totals 17 residues. V dropped 6 bases and J dropped 8 bases, with 26 bases sitting between them. The CDR3 DNA is TGTGCCAGCAGCTGGAACTATGGGGCCCTCGCGAACGATGAGCAGTTCTTC. Residues: CASSWNYGALANDEQFF.

This clonotype has ten or more counts. A much larger clone differs from this one at a single base, so this may be a read error. The chain joins TRBV2 to TRBJ1-4; D call uncertain. Trimming removed 4 bases at V and 10 bases at J, with 10 bases between. The CDR3 spans 12 residues. Germline V gene lookup returns CDR1 SNHLY and CDR2 FYNNEI. The DNA of the CDR3 is TGTGCCAGCAGTGGGCTGGGTGGAAAACTGTTTTTT. Its protein is CASSGLGGKLFF.

A few counts support this clonotype. V is TRBV7-2 and J is TRBJ2-7; a possible D gene is TRBD2 (5 bases). Germline V lookup: CDR1 SGHTA, CDR2 FQGNSA. Trimming left V 2 bases short and J 3 bases short, with 8 bases between. The CDR3 consists of 13 residues. CDR3 nucleotide sequence: TGTGCCAGCAGCTTACTCCGGGACTACGAGCAGTACTTC. It encodes CASSLLRDYEQYF.

This clonotype was seen at least ten times. The chain couples TRBV6-5 to TRBJ2-7; perhaps TRBD1 as D (6 bases). The CDR3 extends over 12 amino acids. V lost 2 bases to trimming and J lost 5 bases, with 7 bases between them. Germline CDR1 reads MNHEY; CDR2 reads SVGAGI. The CDR3 DNA reads TGTGCCAGCAGTTACGGGGGCCACGAGCAGTACTTC. Amino acid sequence: CASSYGGHEQYF.

This clonotype appeared many times. The V call is TRBV19, the J call TRBJ2-4; possible D gene TRBD1, 6 bases. V lost 5 bases to trimming and J lost 7 bases, with 15 bases between them. Germline lookup yields CDR1 LNHDA and CDR2 SQIVND (reference sequence). CDR3 length: 14 amino acids. Here the CDR3 DNA reads TGTGCCAGTAGTTATGGGACACGCGGGAACATTCAGTACTTC. Translating it yields CASSYGTRGNIQYF.

A word on this clonotype: This may come from a read error, since a much larger clone is one base off. No conserved phenylalanine or tryptophan ends this CDR3, so it is likely a read error. The genes are TRBV5-4 and TRBJ2-3; D is unresolved. This CDR3 region has 15 residues. Per the germline V gene, CDR1 is SGHNT and CDR2 is YYREEE (reference sequence). V was cut by 2 bases and J by 4 bases, with 14 bases left in between. In DNA, the CDR3 is TGTGCCAGCAGCTTTTCTCGGGCTAAGGCAGATACGCAGTATCTT. Translated: CASSFSRAKADTQYL.

The chain couples TRBV7-7 to TRBJ2-7, with 10 bases fitting TRBD2. There are 14 residues in the CDR3. Germline lookup yields CDR1 SSHAT and CDR2 FNYEAQ (reference sequence). This chain's CDR3 is CASYSSGSRYKQYF. The CDR3 coding sequence is TGTGCTAGCTATTCTAGCGGGAGTCGATACAAGCAGTACTTC.

Many counts were recorded for this clonotype. This chain joins TRBV7-2 and TRBJ1-5, with TRBD1 matching over 7 bases. The CDR3 covers 15 residues. V lost 4 bases to trimming and J lost 4 bases; unmatched junction nucleotides: 7. The germline V gene encodes CDR1 SGHTA and CDR2 FQGNSA. Written as DNA, the CDR3 is TGTGCCAGCAGCTCTTCAGGGGGTTGGAATCAGCCCCAGCATTTT. Translation gives CASSSSGGWNQPQHF.

This clonotype was recorded at least ten times. This chain connects TRBV7-9 to TRBJ1-2; D gene ambiguous. The ends were cut back, 0 bases at V and 6 bases at J, with 8 bases in the middle. Germline V lookup: CDR1 SEHNR, CDR2 FQNEAQ (reference sequence). CDR3 length: 13 amino acids. The CDR3 loop is CASSLAGADGYTF. Written as DNA, the CDR3 is TGTGCCAGCAGCTTAGCGGGCGCGGATGGCTACACCTTC.